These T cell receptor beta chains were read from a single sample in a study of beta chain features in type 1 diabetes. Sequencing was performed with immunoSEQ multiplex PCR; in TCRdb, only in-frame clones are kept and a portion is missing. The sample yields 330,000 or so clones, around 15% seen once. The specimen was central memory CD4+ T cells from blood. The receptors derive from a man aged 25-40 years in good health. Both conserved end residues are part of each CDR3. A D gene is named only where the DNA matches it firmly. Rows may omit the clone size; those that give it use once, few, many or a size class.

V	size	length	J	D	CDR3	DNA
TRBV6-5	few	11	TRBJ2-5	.	CASGTLETQYF	TGTGCCAGCGGGACGTTGGAGACCCAGTACTTC
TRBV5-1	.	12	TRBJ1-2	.	CASSSAGYGYTF	TGCGCCAGCAGTTCAGCAGGCTATGGCTACACCTTC
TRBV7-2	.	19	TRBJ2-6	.	CASSLASSGASSGANVLTF	TGTGCCAGCAGCTTAGCGAGTAGCGGCGCTAGCTCTGGGGCCAACGTCCTGACTTTC
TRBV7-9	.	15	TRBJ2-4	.	CASSLEGGVKNIQYF	TGTGCCAGCAGTCTTGAAGGCGGGGTAAAAAACATTCAGTACTTC
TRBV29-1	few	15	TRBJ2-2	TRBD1	CSVATGNPNTGELFF	TGCAGCGTTGCGACAGGGAATCCGAACACCGGGGAGCTGTTTTTT
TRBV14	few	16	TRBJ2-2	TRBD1	CASSQVRDRDTGELFF	TGTGCCAGCAGCCAAGTCCGGGACAGGGACACCGGGGAGCTGTTTTTT
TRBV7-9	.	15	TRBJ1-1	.	CASSDYGQMNTEAFF	TGTGCCAGCAGCGACTATGGACAGATGAACACTGAAGCTTTCTTT
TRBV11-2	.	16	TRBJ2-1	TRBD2	CASSPGLAYDYNEQFF	TGTGCCAGCAGCCCGGGACTAGCGTATGATTACAATGAGCAGTTCTTC
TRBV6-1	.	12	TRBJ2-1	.	CASSRTYNEQFF	TGTGCCAGCAGTAGGACTTACAATGAGCAGTTCTTC
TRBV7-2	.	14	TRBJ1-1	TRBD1	CASSTRDRGAEAFF	TGTGCCAGCAGTACCCGGGACAGGGGAGCTGAAGCTTTCTTT
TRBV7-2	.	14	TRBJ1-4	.	CASSLVGLGEKLFF	TGTGCCAGCAGCTTAGTCGGGCTCGGAGAAAAACTGTTTTTT
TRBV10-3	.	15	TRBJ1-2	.	CAISDLGQLNYGYTF	TGTGCCATCAGTGACCTGGGTCAATTGAACTATGGCTACACCTTC
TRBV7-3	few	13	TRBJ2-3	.	CASSFQGTDTQYF	TGTGCCAGCAGCTTTCAGGGCACAGATACGCAGTATTTT
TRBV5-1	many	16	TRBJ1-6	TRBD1	CASSLDLGQSNSPLHF	TGCGCCAGCAGCTTGGACTTGGGACAGTCAAATTCACCCCTCCACTTT
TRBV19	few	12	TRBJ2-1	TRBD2	CASGLAGGEQFF	TGTGCCAGCGGACTAGCGGGAGGTGAGCAGTTCTTC
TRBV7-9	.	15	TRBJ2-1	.	CASSSGFREGDEQFF	TGTGCCAGCAGCTCGGGATTCCGAGAGGGGGATGAGCAGTTCTTC
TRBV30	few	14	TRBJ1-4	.	CAWSVRQGGEKLFF	TGTGCCTGGAGTGTACGGCAGGGAGGTGAAAAACTGTTTTTT
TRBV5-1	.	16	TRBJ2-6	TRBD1	CASSLGQGAGANVLTF	TGCGCCAGCAGCTTAGGACAGGGGGCTGGGGCCAACGTCCTGACTTTC
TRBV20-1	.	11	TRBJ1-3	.	CGGLSGNTIYF	TGCGGGGGGCTATCTGGAAACACCATATATTTT
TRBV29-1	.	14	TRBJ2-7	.	CSVKTGLGSYEQYF	TGCAGCGTTAAGACAGGATTGGGCTCCTACGAGCAGTACTTC
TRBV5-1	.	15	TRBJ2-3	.	CASSIQGRLTDTQYF	TGCGCCAGCAGCATTCAGGGGCGACTCACAGATACGCAGTATTTT
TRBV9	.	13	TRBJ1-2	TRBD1	CASSPGGYYGYTF	TGTGCCAGCAGTCCAGGGGGGTACTATGGCTACACCTTC
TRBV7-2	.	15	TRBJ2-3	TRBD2	CASSLLVAGASLQYF	TGTGCCAGCAGCCTCTTAGTAGCGGGGGCTTCGCTGCAGTATTTT
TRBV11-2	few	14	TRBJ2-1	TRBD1	CASSLGQGEPEQFF	TGTGCCAGCAGCTTAGGACAGGGGGAACCTGAGCAGTTCTTC
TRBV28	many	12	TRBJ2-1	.	CASSSRNNEQFF	TGTGCCAGCAGTTCTAGAAACAATGAGCAGTTCTTC
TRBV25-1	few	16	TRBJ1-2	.	CASSERRGAGPYGYTF	TGTGCCAGCAGTGAGAGACGTGGGGCAGGACCCTATGGCTACACCTTC
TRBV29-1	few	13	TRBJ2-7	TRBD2	CSVEGGGSYEQYF	TGCAGCGTCGAGGGCGGGGGCTCCTACGAGCAGTACTTC
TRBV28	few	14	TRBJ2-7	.	CASSPSLGRREQYF	TGTGCCAGCAGCCCGTCCTTGGGACGGCGCGAGCAGTACTTC
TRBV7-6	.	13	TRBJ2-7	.	CASSLNRDYEQYF	TGTGCCAGCAGCTTAAACCGGGACTACGAGCAGTACTTC
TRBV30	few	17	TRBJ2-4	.	CAWSVLASALAKNIQYF	TGTGCCTGGAGTGTTTTGGCTAGCGCCCTAGCCAAAAACATTCAGTACTTC
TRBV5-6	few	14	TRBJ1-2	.	CASSNYDRNYGYTF	TGTGCCAGCAGCAATTATGACAGAAACTATGGCTACACCTTC
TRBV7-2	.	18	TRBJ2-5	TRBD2	CASSFFLGLAGEQETQYF	TGTGCCAGCAGCTTTTTCCTGGGACTAGCGGGGGAGCAAGAGACCCAGTACTTC
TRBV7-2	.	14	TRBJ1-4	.	CASSFSQGGEKLFF	TGTGCCAGCAGCTTTAGCCAGGGTGGTGAAAAACTGTTTTTT
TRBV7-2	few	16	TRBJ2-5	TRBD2	CASSPSRGSGEETQYF	TGTGCCAGCAGCCCAAGCCGCGGTAGCGGGGAAGAGACCCAGTACTTC
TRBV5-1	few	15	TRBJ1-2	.	CASSLAWAPAGGYTF	TGCGCCAGCAGCTTGGCATGGGCCCCGGCTGGTGGCTACACCTTC
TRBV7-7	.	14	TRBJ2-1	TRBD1	CASSSQAGGNEQFF	TGTGCTAGCAGCTCCCAGGCAGGGGGCAATGAGCAGTTCTTC
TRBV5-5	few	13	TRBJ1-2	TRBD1	CASSLTGVGGYTF	TGTGCCAGCAGCTTGACAGGGGTTGGCGGCTACACCTTC
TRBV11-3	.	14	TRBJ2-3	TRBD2	CATLPSTSSDTQYF	TGTGCCACCCTACCCTCGACTAGCTCAGATACGCAGTATTTT
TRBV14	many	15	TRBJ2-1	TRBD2	CASSRWSSGGDEQFF	TGTGCCAGCAGCCGATGGTCTAGCGGGGGAGATGAGCAGTTCTTC
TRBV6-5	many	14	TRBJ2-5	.	CASSTQTGRETQYF	TGTGCCAGCAGTACTCAGACAGGGAGGGAGACCCAGTACTTC
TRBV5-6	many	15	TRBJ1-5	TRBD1	CASSRGQASNQPQHF	TGTGCCAGCAGCCGCGGACAGGCGAGCAATCAGCCCCAGCATTTT
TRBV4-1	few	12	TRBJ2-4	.	CASSQDLVLKDF	TGCGCCAGCAGCCAAGATTTGGTCCTTAAGGACTTC
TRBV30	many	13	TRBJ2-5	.	CAWTKRRQETQYF	TGTGCCTGGACGAAACGGCGACAAGAGACCCAGTACTTC
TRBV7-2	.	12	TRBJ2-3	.	CASSRIRDTQYF	TGTGCCAGCAGCCGAATCCGAGATACGCAGTATTTT
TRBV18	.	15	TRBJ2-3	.	CASSPRRISTDTQYF	TGTGCCAGCTCACCCCGAAGGATTAGCACAGATACGCAGTATTTT
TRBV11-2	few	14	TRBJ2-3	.	CASKKQGRGDTQYF	TGTGCCAGCAAGAAACAGGGAAGGGGAGATACGCAGTATTTT
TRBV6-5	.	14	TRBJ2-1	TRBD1	CASKWTGVFNEQFF	TGTGCCAGCAAATGGACAGGGGTTTTCAATGAGCAGTTCTTC
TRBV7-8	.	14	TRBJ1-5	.	CASSRINSNQPQHF	TGTGCCAGCAGCCGAATTAATAGCAATCAGCCCCAGCATTTT
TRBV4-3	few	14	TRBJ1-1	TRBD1	CASSPGQMNTEAFF	TGCGCCAGCAGCCCGGGACAGATGAACACTGAAGCTTTCTTT
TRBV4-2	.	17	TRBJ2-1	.	CASSQDGTRDSWNEQFF	TGTGCCAGCAGCCAAGATGGCACAAGGGATTCGTGGAATGAGCAGTTCTTC
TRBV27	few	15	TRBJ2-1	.	CASSFGGGRINEQFF	TGTGCCAGCAGTTTTGGGGGGGGCCGGATCAATGAGCAGTTCTTC
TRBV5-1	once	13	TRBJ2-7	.	CASSRSGSYEQYF	TGCGCCAGCAGCCGCTCAGGCTCCTACGAGCAGTACTTC
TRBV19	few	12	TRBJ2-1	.	CASSIRVNEQFF	TGTGCCAGTAGTATCCGGGTTAATGAGCAGTTCTTC
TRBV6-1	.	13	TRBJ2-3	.	CASSEYLADTQYF	TGTGCCAGCAGTGAATACCTTGCAGATACGCAGTATTTT
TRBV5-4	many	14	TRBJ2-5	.	CASSLAGSWETQYF	TGTGCCAGCAGCTTGGCAGGGTCCTGGGAGACCCAGTACTTC
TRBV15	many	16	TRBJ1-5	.	CATSRAAWIANQPQHF	TGTGCCACCAGCAGAGCGGCATGGATAGCCAATCAGCCCCAGCATTTT
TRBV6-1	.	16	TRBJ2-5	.	CASSEFGRANQETQYF	TGTGCCAGCAGTGAATTCGGCAGGGCCAACCAAGAGACCCAGTACTTC
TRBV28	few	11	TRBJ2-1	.	CASTIGNEQFF	TGTGCCAGCACCATCGGCAATGAGCAGTTCTTC
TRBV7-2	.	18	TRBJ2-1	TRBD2	CASSLSLAGGPWENEQFF	TGTGCCAGCAGCTTATCGCTAGCGGGAGGGCCATGGGAGAATGAGCAGTTCTTC